This section outlines one T cell receptor (beta chain) sequence together with its context. Its antigen remains unknown. J was trimmed by 1 base and V by 4 bases; bases with no gene match: 8. This CDR3 contains 15 residues. Germline lookup yields CDR1 SGHNT and CDR2 YYREEE (reference sequence). This specimen comes from a study of T cells in localized non-small cell lung cancer. Whole-study results and caveats: The highest T cell clonality was in uninvolved adjacent lung, above tumor. Median detection of top 100 tumor clones in adjacent lung was 57 clones. Heterogeneity is still possible, as just one tumor region was sequenced. Longer overall survival was seen with higher T cell density measured in blood.

Assay used: immunoSEQ multiplex PCR; TCRdb lists only in-frame clones, some missing. The sample carries around 130,000 clones, about 90% recorded once. The specimen comprised peripheral blood, sampled before any cancer treatment. V and J are TRBV5-4 and TRBJ2-7; 7 positions match TRBD1. The receptor comes from a female donor aged 60 or older with stage I lung adenocarcinoma. CDR3 DNA: TGTGCCAGCAGCCGACCGACAGGGAATTCCTACGAGCAGTACTTC. This gives the protein CASSRPTGNSYEQYF. Supplemented by reference TRBV5-4 and TRBJ2-7, the full variable domain reads ETGVTQSPTHLIKTRGQQVTLRCSSQSGHNTVSWYQQALGQGPQFIFQYYREEENGRGNFPPRFSGLQFPNYSSELNVNALELDDSALYLCASSRPTGNSYEQYFGPGTRLTVT.